This T cell receptor (beta chain) was profiled in a study of PD-1 blockade in classical Hodgkin lymphoma. Overall study findings and caveats: Baseline diversity resembling that of newly diagnosed patients was seen in complete responders. The authors excluded patients who started nivolumab under 1 year after ASCT. According to reports, newly diagnosed patients had lower baseline TCR diversity than healthy donors, and relapsed/refractory patients had lower baseline TCR diversity still. A significant rise in TCR diversity by C4D1 was seen for CD4+ but not CD8+ cells.

Exposure to brentuximab vedotin varied, and each patient had relapsed following autologous stem cell transplantation. Worth noting for this clone: What it recognizes is unknown.

Some clones are missing from TCRdb's copy, which holds only in-frame ones; the method was immunoSEQ multiplex PCR. The sample shows under 100,000 clones, approximately 83% of them seen only once. V lost 0 bases and J lost 6; bases outside the gene matches: 5. The CDR3 is 15 residues long. Per germline, CDR1 SGHRS and CDR2 YFSETQ. This sample comprised peripheral blood mononuclear cells (PBMCs), obtained at baseline. The TCR sequence derives from a human donor with classical Hodgkin lymphoma. The chain couples TRBV5-1 to TRBJ2-4, with 8 bases identical to TRBD2. The CDR3 bases are TGCGCCAGCAGCTTGGGATCGGGACTAGGAAACATTCAGTACTTC. It encodes CASSLGSGLGNIQYF.